This record looks at one T cell receptor (beta chain) sequence and its context. The antigen remains unidentified. The entry originates in a study of shared clonotypes between healthy human individuals. Overall study: CD4 naive cells filled three plates per donor, CD4 memory three, CD8 naive two and CD8 memory one.

None of the donors, who were healthy HIV-negative adults, had recently had acute infections or vaccinations. Generated by immunoSEQ multiplex PCR, the TCRdb table keeps only in-frame clones and is missing some. Here the sample spans about 600,000 clones, approximately 97% being singletons. The CDR3 length is 16 residues. Regarding the study as a whole: Researchers sampled only blood; tissue repertoires likely differ.

The TCR was taken from a woman in her 30s in good health. The sample was naive CD4+ T cells sorted from blood. Subset noted: CD45RA+ positively selected. The chain recombines TRBV1 with TRBJ2-4; the tabulated D call, TRBD2, remains unverified against the DNA. TRBV1 is listed as a pseudogene. CDR3 in DNA: TGCACCAGCAGCCAAGTTCTAGCGGGAGACCCCGACATTCAGTACTTC. Protein: CTSSQVLAGDPDIQYF.